This T cell receptor (beta chain) was captured in a study of T cell responses to AZD1222 COVID-19 vaccine. General study findings and limits: Spike was spanned by vaccine-associated CD4 TCRs, with dominance at 160-218 and 743-854. Following two doses of AZD1222, Spike-specific TCR breadth and depth rose. Donors in the cohort were predominantly white British and more often female, and clonal diversity was possibly underestimated.

Profiled with immunoSEQ multiplex PCR; TCRdb holds only in-frame clones, not every one. The profile shows about 150,000 clones, about 93% of them singletons. With respect to this clone: Its antigen remains unknown.

The V gene's germline CDR1 is SGHTA and CDR2 FQGNSA. The V end was cut by 3 bases, the J end by 7 bases, with 13 bases between. The CDR3 loop spans 15 amino acids. The sample was peripheral blood, taken 28 days after the second AZD1222 dose. The origin of this receptor is an adult who received the AZD1222 COVID-19 vaccine. The chain joins TRBV7-2 to TRBJ1-6; a weak D match, TRBD1 (6 bases). The CDR3, as DNA: TGTGCCAGCAGCTTTAAAGGGGGAGACAATTCACCCCTCCACTTT. This encodes CASSFKGGDNSPLHF.